Listed below are T cell receptor beta chains from one sample, sequenced in a study of T cells in Graves' hyperthyroidism and ophthalmopathy. One entry per CDR3 protein results from TCRdb running MiXCR on the multiplex PCR reads. The sample carries approximately 300,000 distinct CDR3 sequences, about a sixth recorded once. The sample taken for sequencing was blood. Receptors were obtained from a woman aged 55-69 years with Graves' ophthalmopathy. Each CDR3 is given with its conserved first and last residue. The D gene is left open where the match is weak. Size values are once, few and many counts, or a class for expanded clones, and some rows have none.

v_call	j_call	cdr3_length	clone_size	d_call	cdr3_aa	cdr3_nt
TRBV20-1	TRBJ2-1	16	few	-	CSASRGAINSYNEQFF	TGCAGTGCCAGCCGAGGGGCAATTAACTCCTACAATGAGCAGTTCTTC
TRBV28	TRBJ2-4	11	many	-	CAHRGGNIQYF	TGTGCCCACAGGGGGGGTAACATTCAGTACTTC
TRBV20-1	TRBJ2-5	14	-	-	CSARDRAFQETQYF	TGCAGTGCTAGAGACAGAGCATTCCAAGAGACCCAGTACTTC
TRBV12-3/TRBV12-4	TRBJ2-7	13	many	-	CASSSRQVYEQYF	TGTGCCAGCAGTTCCAGACAGGTCTACGAGCAGTACTTC
TRBV4-3	TRBJ2-1	15	many	TRBD1	CASSQAPGTGREQFF	TGCGCCAGCAGCCAGGCTCCTGGGACAGGAAGGGAGCAGTTCTTC
TRBV11-2	TRBJ2-3	15	many	-	CASSLSAGYTDTQYF	TGTGCCAGCAGCTTAAGTGCGGGGTACACAGATACGCAGTATTTT
TRBV4-2	TRBJ1-5	13	many	-	CASSQEQNQPQHF	TGTGCCAGCAGCCAAGAGCAGAATCAGCCCCAGCATTTT
TRBV20-1	TRBJ1-5	12	many	-	CSARGQQSAQHF	TGCAGTGCTAGAGGACAGCAATCAGCCCAGCATTTT
TRBV3-1	TRBJ2-4	17	-	TRBD1	CASSPQTGMVAKNIQYF	TGTGCCAGCAGCCCTCAGACAGGGATGGTGGCCAAAAACATTCAGTACTTC
TRBV4-1	TRBJ2-1	17	-	-	CASSQDFPRSSYNEQFF	TGCGCCAGCAGCCAAGATTTCCCCAGGAGCTCCTACAATGAGCAGTTCTTC
TRBV27	TRBJ1-4	18	-	-	CASSKTAGRSWTNEKLFF	TGTGCCAGCTCCAAGACCGCGGGGAGGAGCTGGACTAATGAAAAACTGTTTTTT
TRBV20-1	TRBJ2-1	15	few	TRBD2	CSARRLAGDYNEQFF	TGCAGTGCTAGACGACTAGCGGGGGACTACAATGAGCAGTTCTTC
TRBV4-2	TRBJ1-4	15	-	-	CASSAADALGEKLFF	TGTGCCAGCAGCGCGGCGGACGCCTTGGGGGAAAAACTGTTTTTT
TRBV20-1	TRBJ2-1	15	-	TRBD2	CSARGTSQSYNEQFF	TGCAGTGCTAGGGGGACTAGCCAATCCTACAATGAGCAGTTCTTC
TRBV20-1	TRBJ1-1	20	many	-	CSATPRTRLDQWGTNTEAFF	TGCAGTGCTACCCCTCGGACCAGGCTCGATCAGTGGGGTACGAACACTGAAGCTTTCTTT
TRBV11-2	TRBJ2-5	15	-	TRBD2	CASSGSGRAGETQYF	TGTGCCAGCAGTGGTAGCGGGAGGGCGGGGGAGACCCAGTACTTC
TRBV28	TRBJ2-7	14	many	-	CASSLAGVSYEQYF	TGTGCCAGCAGTTTAGCTGGCGTCTCCTACGAGCAGTACTTC
TRBV11-2	TRBJ2-7	15	many	-	CASSLEGSPRYEQYF	TGTGCCAGCAGCTTAGAAGGCTCTCCACGCTACGAGCAGTACTTC
TRBV5-4	TRBJ1-1	12	-	-	CASSYHGTEAFF	TGTGCCAGCAGCTACCATGGGACTGAAGCTTTCTTT
TRBV7-9	TRBJ2-7	17	many	-	CASSSPSSRGGVYEQYF	TGTGCCAGCAGCTCGCCCTCCTCCAGGGGGGGTGTCTACGAGCAGTACTTC
TRBV5-1	TRBJ2-7	15	many	-	CASASSRALADEQYF	TGCGCCAGCGCATCTTCCCGGGCCCTAGCCGACGAGCAGTACTTC
TRBV18	TRBJ2-1	13	-	-	CASSPQGNNEQFF	TGTGCCAGCTCACCACAGGGGAACAATGAGCAGTTCTTC
TRBV19	TRBJ2-7	15	many	-	CASSIGDQSPYEQYF	TGTGCCAGTAGTATAGGAGACCAAAGCCCCTACGAGCAGTACTTC
TRBV20-1	TRBJ1-1	12	-	-	CSASAGGGEAFF	TGCAGTGCTAGCGCGGGGGGAGGTGAAGCTTTCTTT
TRBV5-1	TRBJ2-7	13	few	TRBD1	CASRDRGTGEQYF	TGCGCCAGCAGGGACAGGGGGACTGGCGAGCAGTACTTC
TRBV11-2	TRBJ1-2	15	many	TRBD1	CASSLVGTGHYGYTF	TGTGCCAGCAGCTTAGTTGGGACAGGGCACTATGGCTACACCTTC
TRBV2	TRBJ2-7	14	many	TRBD1	CASSVNRGPYEQYF	TGTGCCAGCAGTGTAAACAGGGGGCCCTACGAGCAGTACTTC
TRBV7-9	TRBJ1-2	15	few	-	CASTPRLILAYGYTF	TGTGCCAGCACTCCCCGACTGATTCTTGCCTATGGCTACACCTTC
TRBV12-3/TRBV12-4	TRBJ1-4	14	-	TRBD1	CASSKGAPNEKLFF	TGTGCCAGCAGCAAGGGGGCACCTAATGAAAAACTGTTTTTT
TRBV28	TRBJ2-3	14	many	-	CASTLGGSRDTQYF	TGTGCCAGCACCCTGGGGGGATCTAGGGATACGCAGTATTTT
TRBV5-1	TRBJ2-2	15	many	TRBD1	CASSARQGSTGELFF	TGCGCCAGCAGCGCTCGACAGGGGAGCACCGGGGAGCTGTTTTTT
TRBV12-3/TRBV12-4	TRBJ1-3	16	few	-	CASSFAMDEFGNTIYF	TGTGCCAGCAGTTTCGCCATGGACGAATTTGGAAACACCATATATTTT
TRBV3-1	TRBJ1-1	14	many	-	CASSQEGGDTEAFF	TGTGCCAGCAGCCAAGAGGGGGGTGATACAGAAGCTTTCTTT
TRBV12-5	TRBJ1-3	17	few	-	CASGLGPVWQGGNTIYF	TGTGCTAGTGGTTTGGGTCCGGTGTGGCAGGGAGGAAACACCATATATTTT
TRBV6-1	TRBJ2-1	16	-	-	CASSEAFPHVYNEQFF	TGTGCCAGCAGTGAAGCGTTCCCCCACGTATACAATGAGCAGTTCTTC